This T cell receptor (beta chain) came from a study of PD-1 blockade in classical Hodgkin lymphoma. The CDR3 has 12 amino acids. The germline gives CDR1 SNHLY, CDR2 FYNNEI. V lost 7 bases and J lost 2, with 5 bases in between. Stated time point: cycle 4 day 1 (C4D1), after 6 weeks of nivolumab. All patients relapsed after autologous stem cell transplantation, and brentuximab vedotin exposure varied. Assay used: immunoSEQ multiplex PCR; TCRdb lists only in-frame clones, some missing. This repertoire shows some 52,000 clones, about 89% found once; its top ten account for 6.5% to 8.5%. This TCR derives from a human donor with classical Hodgkin lymphoma. The chain is built from TRBV2 and TRBJ1-4, with no clear D. Sequencing used peripheral blood mononuclear cells (PBMCs), obtained before the fourth cycle of nivolumab. The CDR3 here is CASKGTNEKLFF. The DNA of the CDR3 is TGTGCCAGCAAAGGGACTAATGAAAAACTGTTTTTT. Combining the CDR3 with reference TRBV2 and TRBJ1-4 gives the whole variable domain EPEVTQTPSHQVTQMGQEVILRCVPISNHLYFYWYRQILGQKVEFLVSFYNNEISEKSEIFDDQFSVERPDGSNFTLKIRSTKLEDSAMYFCASKGTNEKLFFGSGTQLSVL.